The subject of this entry is one T cell receptor (beta chain). The table came from immunoSEQ multiplex PCR; TCRdb's copy has only in-frame clones and leaves some out. The sample has about 320,000 clones, 87% seen once. This sample was taken from a study of blood T cell repertoires in COVID-19. The overall study: COVID-19 samples collected from the United States, Italy and Spain covered acute and convalescent phases.

Enrollees, roughly 18 to 89 years old, lived in 24 US areas. Participants' own reports of clinical history determined their cohort assignment. Two consecutive negative NP/OP PCR tests, clearance, or resolved symptoms defined Cohort 3 recovery. The CDR3 has 12 amino acids. The V and J ends lost 5 bases and 5 bases respectively, with 9 bases between them. Germline V gives CDR1 SEHNR, CDR2 FQNEAQ (reference sequence). The source is a woman aged 18-29 years who had recovered from COVID-19. The sequencing input was PBMCs or T cells enriched from blood (not recorded which). The chain uses TRBV7-9 and TRBJ2-5; D not resolved. The CDR3, as DNA: TGTGCCAGCAGCCCAATCGGGGAGACCCAGTACTTC. This encodes CASSPIGETQYF.